This T cell receptor (beta chain) was captured by sequencing in a study of CD8+CD57+ T cells in acquired aplastic anemia. TCR beta VDJ and CDR3 profiles were obtained from a genomic DNA template. Via MiXCR, TCRdb re-called the reads, giving one row per CDR3 protein. The profile covers about 150,000 distinct CDR3 sequences, with roughly half appearing a single time and 12% taken by the ten largest. The patients chosen for sequencing had shown expansion of CD8+CD57+ cells (detected by flow cytometry). The CDR3 spans 14 residues. The germline V and J ends were trimmed by 0 bases and 4 bases, with 6 bases remaining between them. Germline-derived CDR1 and CDR2 are SNHLY and FYNNEI.

This clonotype was obtained from a human donor with aplastic anemia. This chain connects TRBV2 to TRBJ2-2; the D is unclear. The material sequenced was sorted CD4+, CD8+, or CD8+CD57+ T cells (not recorded which) from PBMCs. Written as DNA, the CDR3 is TGTGCCAGCAGTGAAGCGCGTTTCACCGGGGAGCTGTTTTTT. It yields the protein CASSEARFTGELFF.